This T cell receptor beta chain appears in the sequencing data of a study of T cells of healthy individuals. CDR1 SQVTM and CDR2 ANQGSEA come from the germline V gene. Trimming took 8 bases from V and 0 from J; bases not matched to a gene: 12. The CDR3 contains 15 residues. Each CDR3 protein is one row after TCRdb ran MiXCR on the 5' RACE reads. The table has around 79,000 distinct CDR3 sequences, 5% seen once. The chain employs TRBV29-1 and TRBJ2-7; 8 nucleotides agree with TRBD1. The receptor comes from a female donor in good health. This CDR3 reads CSPNPGTGCSYEQYF. The CDR3 region has the DNA TGCAGCCCAAACCCCGGGACAGGTTGCTCCTACGAGCAGTACTTC.